Listed below are T cell receptor beta chains from one sample, sequenced in a study of cytomegalovirus exposure and HLA in healthy donors. Libraries were prepared by immunoSEQ multiplex PCR; TCRdb keeps only in-frame clonotypes and omits some of them. The table lists some 75,000 clones. Specimen: PBMCs. The receptor source for this set is a boy aged 5-17 years in good health and CMV-seronegative. Both conserved end residues are part of each CDR3. A D gene is named only where the DNA matches it firmly.

DNA,CDR3,V,J,D
TGTGCCAGCAGTACCCAGGAAAACACTGAAGCTTTCTTT,CASSTQENTEAFF,TRBV2,TRBJ1-1,NA
TGTGCCTGGAGTGAAGGGGTCTACGATGAGCAGTTCTTC,CAWSEGVYDEQFF,TRBV30,TRBJ2-1,NA
TGTGCCAGCAGCGCCGACAGGGGGCAAGAGACCCAGTACTTC,CASSADRGQETQYF,TRBV9,TRBJ2-5,TRBD1
TGCGCCAGCAGCTTCAGGAACGAGCAGTACTTC,CASSFRNEQYF,TRBV5-1,TRBJ2-7,NA
TGCGCCAGCAGCCAAAACCTGCGGGGGACGGATGGCTACACCTTC,CASSQNLRGTDGYTF,TRBV4-1,TRBJ1-2,NA
TGCGCCAGCAGCTCGGGGACAGGCACCGAGACCCAGTACTTC,CASSSGTGTETQYF,TRBV5-1,TRBJ2-5,TRBD1
TGCAGCGTTGCCCAGGGGGATGAGCAGTTCTTC,CSVAQGDEQFF,TRBV29-1,TRBJ2-1,TRBD1
TGTGCCAGCAGCCCCGTCGCTACTCACTATGGCTACACCTTC,CASSPVATHYGYTF,TRBV7-2,TRBJ1-2,NA
TGTGCCAGCAGCGTAGAAGTCTGCGGGACAGGGTCCACAACACCCCCAGATACGCAGTATTTT,CASSVEVCGTGSTTPPDTQYF,TRBV9,TRBJ2-3,TRBD1
TGCGCCAGCAGCATCCGGGACAGGGAAGTGGGTGGCTACACCTTC,CASSIRDREVGGYTF,TRBV4-1,TRBJ1-2,TRBD1
TGCGCCAGCAGCCAAGAGAAGGACACCTTCTACGAGCAGTACTTC,CASSQEKDTFYEQYF,TRBV4-1,TRBJ2-7,NA
TGTGCCAGCAGTGAATTGGGAAGGACTAGCGGACCTAATGAGCAGTTCTTC,CASSELGRTSGPNEQFF,TRBV25-1,TRBJ2-1,TRBD2
TGTGCCAGCTCACCGGTCCTAGCGAAATACAATGAGCAGTTCTTC,CASSPVLAKYNEQFF,TRBV18,TRBJ2-1,NA
TGCGCCAGCAGCTTGGATGCTAGCGGGGGGTTAAGAGATGAGGCCCAGTACTTC,CASSLDASGGLRDEAQYF,TRBV5-1,TRBJ2-5,TRBD2
TGCGCCAGCAGGCATATAGGGGACAATCAGCCCCAGCATTTT,CASRHIGDNQPQHF,TRBV4-1,TRBJ1-5,NA
TGTGCCTGGAGTGCCGGGGAAAATTCACCCCTCCACTTT,CAWSAGENSPLHF,TRBV30,TRBJ1-6,NA
TGTGCCAGCAGTTACTTGACAGACTATAATTCACCCCTCCACTTT,CASSYLTDYNSPLHF,TRBV6-6,TRBJ1-6,NA
TGTGCCAGCAGCGACACTACAGGGAATCAGCCCCAGCATTTT,CASSDTTGNQPQHF,TRBV7-9,TRBJ1-5,NA
TGTGCCAGTAAAGGGGGCGCGTCTAATTCACCCCTCCACTTT,CASKGGASNSPLHF,TRBV19,TRBJ1-6,TRBD1
TGTGCCAGTAGTATGCTTAGCCATGGCTACACCTTC,CASSMLSHGYTF,TRBV19,TRBJ1-2,NA
TGTGCCAGTAGTATTTCCGGGACAGGGTTATACGAGCAGTACTTC,CASSISGTGLYEQYF,TRBV19,TRBJ2-7,TRBD1
TGTGCCAGCAGCTTAGGGTTAGGTCGGACAGGGGGGGACAATGAGCAGTTCTTC,CASSLGLGRTGGDNEQFF,TRBV11-3,TRBJ2-1,TRBD1
TGTGCCAGCAGTTTACGGCAGGCCCATGGCTACACCTTC,CASSLRQAHGYTF,TRBV27,TRBJ1-2,NA
TGCAGCGTTGAAGATCAACTAAACACTGAAGCTTTCTTT,CSVEDQLNTEAFF,TRBV29-1,TRBJ1-1,NA
TGTGCCAGTAGTATACGGTCGGGGTATAGCAATCAGCCCCAGCATTTT,CASSIRSGYSNQPQHF,TRBV19,TRBJ1-5,NA
TGCGCCAGCAGCCTCACTCAGGGGATTCCCGATACGCAGTATTTT,CASSLTQGIPDTQYF,TRBV4-1,TRBJ2-3,NA
TGTGCCAGCAGTTTAGACAGCTACGAGCAGTACTTC,CASSLDSYEQYF,TRBV2,TRBJ2-7,NA
TGTGCCAGCAGCCGTAAGACTAGCGACACCGGGGAGCTGTTTTTT,CASSRKTSDTGELFF,TRBV25-1,TRBJ2-2,TRBD2
TGCGCCAGCAGCCTCCCGGGGATATCCTACGAGCAGTACTTC,CASSLPGISYEQYF,TRBV4-1,TRBJ2-7,NA
TGTGCCAGCAGCAGGACAGGACTCGAAGCTTTCTTT,CASSRTGLEAFF,TRBV7-9,TRBJ1-1,TRBD1
TGCGCCAGCAGCCATCAGACAGGGAGTTCTGGAAACACCATATATTTT,CASSHQTGSSGNTIYF,TRBV4-1,TRBJ1-3,TRBD1
TGTGCCATCAGCGACACTAGCGGGATGAACTACGAGCAGTACTTC,CAISDTSGMNYEQYF,TRBV10-3,TRBJ2-7,TRBD2
TGTGCCAGCAGTTTACTAGGGTACAATGAGCAGTTCTTC,CASSLLGYNEQFF,TRBV6-5,TRBJ2-1,NA
TGTGCCAGCAGTTTAATTCCGGACAATGAGCAGTTCTTC,CASSLIPDNEQFF,TRBV27,TRBJ2-1,NA
TGTGCCTGGAGTGTAGGACAGGGGAACACTGAAGCTTTCTTT,CAWSVGQGNTEAFF,TRBV30,TRBJ1-1,TRBD1
TGTGCCAGTAGTTTGACAGGGTGGGTGGACAATGAGCAGTTCTTC,CASSLTGWVDNEQFF,TRBV19,TRBJ2-1,TRBD1
TGTGCCAGCGGGAGGGCAGGTTTGAACACTGAAGCTTTCTTT,CASGRAGLNTEAFF,TRBV6-1,TRBJ1-1,NA
TGTGCCAGCAGCTCGACAATAAGGGCAGGGGATGATGAAAAACTGTTTTTT,CASSSTIRAGDDEKLFF,TRBV7-9,TRBJ1-4,NA
TGCGCCAGCAGCCGGTTGACTAGCGGGAAGTCTAGCACAGATACGCAGTATTTT,CASSRLTSGKSSTDTQYF,TRBV5-1,TRBJ2-3,TRBD2
TGTGCCAGCAGCCCGAGGACAGGGGATGAAAAACTGTTTTTT,CASSPRTGDEKLFF,TRBV5-4,TRBJ1-4,TRBD1
TGTGCCAGCTCACCACAAAGGTCACAGGGGGCTGGCTACACCTTC,CASSPQRSQGAGYTF,TRBV18,TRBJ1-2,TRBD1
TGTGCCAGTCGACGGACTCGGACAGGGGGTGGCTACACCTTC,CASRRTRTGGGYTF,TRBV6-5,TRBJ1-2,TRBD1
TGTGCCAGCAGGCCCCCGGGACTAGCGGGGGGGCCTGGGGACGAGCAGTACTTC,CASRPPGLAGGPGDEQYF,TRBV11-2,TRBJ2-7,TRBD2
TGTGCCAGCAGCCAAGGTGGTGGGGCTCTGGACGAGCAGTACTTC,CASSQGGGALDEQYF,TRBV14,TRBJ2-7,NA
TGTGCCAGCTCACCATCGCGCCGAGACAGGGGACCCTACGAGCAGTACTTC,CASSPSRRDRGPYEQYF,TRBV18,TRBJ2-7,TRBD1
TGTGCCAGTAGTATAAGCGGGTCCTACGAGCAGTACTTC,CASSISGSYEQYF,TRBV19,TRBJ2-7,NA
TGTGCCAGCAGCTCCACAGGGGTAAGGGGCGAGCAGTACTTC,CASSSTGVRGEQYF,TRBV11-2,TRBJ2-7,TRBD1
TGTGCCAGCAGGGGGACAGGGGGGAACACTGAAGCTTTCTTT,CASRGTGGNTEAFF,TRBV6-1,TRBJ1-1,TRBD1